The 22 T cell receptor beta chains below were found in one sample sequenced in a study of blood T cell repertoires in COVID-19. Profiled with immunoSEQ multiplex PCR; TCRdb holds only in-frame clones, not every one. The table includes around 97,000 clones, 70% to 85% detected once. Input material: peripheral blood. These receptors all stem from a man between 65 and 85 years old with acute or convalescent COVID-19.

The chain has TRBV5-6 and TRBJ1-1, with D unresolved. The CDR3 has 14 amino acids. V lost 4 bases to trimming and J lost 2 bases, with 12 bases between them. Germline CDR1 is SGHDT and CDR2 is YYEEEE. DNA of the CDR3: TGTGCCAGCAGCCCGTGGCGGGGAAACACTGAAGCTTTCTTT. Translating it yields CASSPWRGNTEAFF.

CDR3 loop: CASSLGQVSGETAYEQYF. The CDR3 DNA is TGTGCCAGCAGCTTAGGGCAGGTTAGCGGGGAAACGGCCTACGAGCAGTACTTC. The V gene is TRBV7-6, the J gene TRBJ2-7, with 8 bases fitting TRBD2. The ends lost 1 base at V and 2 bases at J; junction bases unmatched: 13. Germline V lookup: CDR1 SGHVS, CDR2 FNYEAQ. This CDR3 contains 18 residues.

The chain links TRBV3-1 (or the pseudogene TRBV3-2) to TRBJ1-2, with 8 bases lining up with TRBD1. Germline loops: CDR1 LGHDT, CDR2 YNNKEL (reference sequence). With 11 bases clipped from V and 6 bases from J, the junction kept 8 bases outside the gene matches. The CDR3 runs to 12 residues. CDR3 region: CACQGDRNGYTF. The CDR3 nucleotides read TGTGCCTGTCAAGGGGACAGGAATGGCTACACCTTC.

This chain links TRBV19 with TRBJ2-1; 9 bases line up with TRBD2. CDR1 is LNHDA and CDR2 is SQIVND in the germline V gene (reference sequence). Trimming at V came to 6 bases and at J to 8 bases, leaving 14 bases not matched to a gene. The CDR3 has 16 amino acids. This chain's CDR3 is CASRDRAAGGRDEQFF. DNA for the CDR3: TGTGCCAGTAGGGATAGGGCAGCGGGGGGCCGTGATGAGCAGTTCTTC.

In its sample, this clone was seen once. The V and J genes are TRBV18 and TRBJ2-1; D is perhaps TRBD2 (5 bases). The CDR3 spans 18 residues. Germline lookup yields CDR1 KGHSH and CDR2 LQKENI. The V and J ends lost 0 bases and 2 bases respectively, with 17 bases between them. The CDR3 DNA is TGTGCCAGCTCACCACCGGGAGCTGCTGTTAGTCCCTACAATGAGCAGTTCTTC. Its protein is CASSPPGAAVSPYNEQFF. Supplemented by reference TRBV18 and TRBJ2-1, the full variable domain reads NAGVMQNPRHLVRRRGQEARLRCSPMKGHSHVYWYRQLPEEGLKFMVYLQKENIIDESGMPKERFSAEFPKEGPSILRIQQVVRGDSAAYFCASSPPGAAVSPYNEQFFGPGTRLTVL.

The chain recombines TRBV18 with TRBJ1-2, with TRBD1 matching 8 bases. Germline V gene lookup returns CDR1 KGHSH and CDR2 LQKENI. The CDR3 extends over 16 amino acids. The J segment lost 0 bases and the V segment lost 3 bases, leaving 6 bases of the junction unmatched. The DNA for the CDR3 is TGTGCCAGCTCACCGTCTACAGGGGGTACTAACTATGGCTACACCTTC. Translation: CASSPSTGGTNYGYTF.

The gene calls are TRBV27 and TRBJ1-5; maybe TRBD1 (6 bases). The CDR3 totals 13 residues. The V and J ends lost 5 bases and 5 bases respectively, with 10 bases between them. Germline CDR1 MNHEY, CDR2 SMNVEV (reference sequence). CDR3 DNA sequence: TGTGCCAGCAGTAAGGACAGTTATCAGCCCCAGCATTTT. It specifies CASSKDSYQPQHF.

The chain carries TRBV4-3 and TRBJ1-6; D may be TRBD1 (6 bases). The V gene lost 0 bases and the J gene lost 10 bases, with 13 bases spanning the gap. Germline V gives CDR1 LGHNA, CDR2 YSLEER. This CDR3 has 15 amino acids. CDR3 sequence (DNA): TGCGCCAGCAGCCAAGAGGACAGAGCAAGCTCACCCCTCCACTTT. Translated, it gives CASSQEDRASSPLHF.

This clone was seen only once. The chain links TRBV19 to TRBJ2-7, with 9 bases matching TRBD1. Germline V gene data show CDR1 as LNHDA and CDR2 as SQIVND (reference sequence). CDR3 size: 14 residues. V lost 5 bases, J lost 3 bases, and 5 bases stayed unmatched. CDR3 nucleotides: TGTGCCAGTAGTGCGGGACAGGGACTCTACGAGCAGTACTTC. It encodes CASSAGQGLYEQYF.

The rearrangement links TRBV28 to TRBJ1-2; 7 bases are a match to TRBD1. CDR1 and CDR2 (germline): MDHEN, SYDVKM. This CDR3 is 15 amino acids long. J lost 4 bases, V lost 2 bases, and 7 bases had no gene match. CDR3 in amino acids: CASSLGGTAIYGYTF. CDR3 sequence (DNA): TGTGCCAGCAGTTTAGGAGGGACAGCGATCTATGGCTACACCTTC.

The CDR3 region has the DNA TGTGCCACCAGCAGAGATGTTGCGTACCTACAGGACTATGGCTACACCTTC. Encoded protein: CATSRDVAYLQDYGYTF. The V call is TRBV15, the J call TRBJ1-2; tentative D call: TRBD1 (5 bases). V was trimmed by 0 bases and J by 3 bases, leaving 17 bases between them. The CDR3 runs 17 residues. CDR1 and CDR2 from the germline V gene are LNHNV and YYDKDF (reference sequence).

This clone was recorded only once. The chain couples TRBV3-1 (or the pseudogene TRBV3-2) to TRBJ1-1; D may be TRBD1 (5 bases). V was clipped by 6 bases and J by 4 bases, with 15 bases between them. Germline V gene sequence: CDR1 LGHDT, CDR2 YNNKEL (reference sequence). This CDR3 is 14 amino acids long. The CDR3 here is CASRVRGVGTEAFF. In DNA form, the CDR3 reads TGTGCCAGCAGGGTCCGGGGGGTCGGCACTGAAGCTTTCTTT.

In its sample, this clone was seen a few times. J is TRBJ1-1 and V is TRBV6-5; D gene unclear. CDR3 size: 14 residues. CDR1 MNHEY and CDR2 SVGAGI come from the germline V gene. Trimming removed 2 bases from V and 4 bases from J, with 11 bases in between. DNA of the CDR3: TGTGCCAGCAGTTACCCCGAGAGATCCACTGAAGCTTTCTTT. This sequence encodes CASSYPERSTEAFF.

The rearrangement joins TRBV30 to TRBJ1-1; D perhaps matches TRBD1 (6 bases). The CDR3 has 12 residues. Trimming pared 4 bases from V and 5 bases from J, leaving 11 bases between. Germline V lookup: CDR1 GTSNPN, CDR2 SVGIG (reference sequence). CDR3 nucleotide sequence: TGTGCCTGGATGGGGGCGAGGACTGAAGCTTTCTTT. Amino acids: CAWMGARTEAFF.

This rearrangement joins TRBV7-6 to TRBJ2-5; a possible D gene is TRBD1 (7 bases). V was pared by 2 bases and J by 5 bases, with 24 bases between. From germline, CDR1 is SGHVS and CDR2 FNYEAQ. This CDR3 is built from 18 residues. The CDR3 DNA is TGTGCCAGCAGCTTAACCCGCAGAACAGGGGTAGGGGGGGAGACCCAGTACTTC. It yields the protein CASSLTRRTGVGGETQYF.

The CDR3 DNA follows: TGTGCCGGGGGGAATTATAGCAATCAGCCCCAGCATTTT. Protein sequence: CAGGNYSNQPQHF. V gene TRBV19 combines with J gene TRBJ1-5, with D possibly matching TRBD1 (5 bases). Trimming took 11 bases from V and 0 from J, leaving 11 bases between them. Germline CDR1 reads LNHDA; CDR2 reads SQIVND (reference sequence). CDR3 length: 13 residues. The full variable domain, with the rest looked up from reference TRBV19 and TRBJ1-5, is DGGITQSPKYLFRKEGQNVTLSCEQNLNHDAMYWYRQDPGQGLRLIYYSQIVNDFQKGDIAEGYSVSREKKESFPLTVTSAQKNPTAFYLCAGGNYSNQPQHFGDGTRLSIL.

This rearrangement joins TRBV5-5 to TRBJ1-6, with 7 bases identical to TRBD1. Germline CDR1 is SGHKS and CDR2 is YYEKEE (reference sequence). The CDR3 is made up of 15 amino acids. V trimming: 2 bases; J trimming: 7 bases; junction bases outside the gene matches: 6. DNA for the CDR3: TGTGCCAGCAGCTTAACCGGGACAGTAAATTCACCCCTCCACTTT. Its protein is CASSLTGTVNSPLHF.

This chain links TRBV2 with TRBJ1-2; D may be TRBD1 (6 bases). V was trimmed by 4 bases and J by 4 bases, leaving 10 bases between them. This CDR3 spans 13 amino acids. Looked up from germline, CDR1 is SNHLY and CDR2 is FYNNEI. CDR3 DNA sequence: TGTGCCAGCAGTGTCTCCAGGGGCTATGGCTACACCTTC. Translating gives CASSVSRGYGYTF.

CDR3 region: CASSVVRGGNTDTQYF. In DNA form, the CDR3 reads TGTGCCAGCAGCGTAGTGCGGGGGGGGAACACAGATACGCAGTATTTT. The J gene is TRBJ2-3, the V gene TRBV9; TRBD2 aligns across 9 bases. Germline assignment: CDR1 SGDLS and CDR2 YYNGEE. The CDR3 is made up of 16 amino acids. With 0 bases clipped from V and 2 bases from J, the junction kept 4 bases outside the gene matches.

The chain joins TRBV18 to TRBJ1-1, with D possibly matching TRBD1 (5 bases). The germline V gene has CDR1 KGHSH and CDR2 LQKENI. Trimming pared 0 bases from V and 1 base from J, leaving 9 bases between. CDR3 size: 15 residues. DNA for the CDR3: TGTGCCAGCTCACCACCGGGGAGGGGGAACACTGAAGCTTTCTTT. Protein product: CASSPPGRGNTEAFF.

This sequence joins TRBV19 and TRBJ1-2, with D perhaps TRBD1 (6 bases). Germline loops: CDR1 LNHDA, CDR2 SQIVND (reference sequence). The CDR3 covers 15 residues. V dropped 9 bases and J dropped 3 bases, with 20 bases sitting between them. The CDR3 DNA is TGTGCCAGCCCGAGCCCAACAGGGTGGTACTATGGCTACACCTTC. This encodes CASPSPTGWYYGYTF.

This clone has only one observation. The chain couples TRBV11-2 to TRBJ1-2; D unclear. V was clipped by 1 base and J by 2 bases, with 5 bases between them. The CDR3 runs to 13 residues. CDR1 is SGHAT, CDR2 FQNNGV, per germline. As DNA, the CDR3 is TGTGCCAGCAGCTTAGGTAGAAACTATGGCTACACCTTC. This translates into CASSLGRNYGYTF.